A selection of T cell receptor beta chains follows, all from one sample in a study of T cell responses to AZD1222 COVID-19 vaccine. Here immunoSEQ multiplex PCR was the method, and the copy in TCRdb shows in-frame clones only, minus some. The sample records 100,000 to 150,000 clones, about 90% being singletons. Sequenced here: peripheral blood, sampled 28 days after the second AZD1222 dose. These receptors were collected from an adult who received the AZD1222 COVID-19 vaccine. Both conserved end residues are part of each CDR3. A D gene is named only where the DNA matches it firmly. Size is stated for part of the rows, as once, few or many counts, or as a class when the clone is expanded.

J,size,D,V,DNA,CDR3
TRBJ1-1,.,TRBD1,TRBV9,TGTGCCAGCAGCGGGGGACAGGCGAACACTGAAGCTTTCTTT,CASSGGQANTEAFF
TRBJ2-1,.,TRBD1,TRBV5-6,TGTGCCAGCAGCTCCCTGTCGGACAGGGACAATGAGCAGTTCTTC,CASSSLSDRDNEQFF
TRBJ1-2,.,.,TRBV2,TGTGCCAGCACGCCACGGGGGGGTTATGGCTACACCTTC,CASTPRGGYGYTF
TRBJ1-2,.,TRBD1,TRBV5-6,TGTGCCAGCAGCTCTGCCGGGACAGACTATGGCTACACCTTC,CASSSAGTDYGYTF
TRBJ2-5,.,.,TRBV5-1,TGCGCCAGCAGCTCGACCGGGACCTCAGGGGGGGAGACCCAGTACTTC,CASSSTGTSGGETQYF
TRBJ2-1,.,.,TRBV10-3,TGTGCCATCAGGCGGGAAAACTCCTACAATGAGCAGTTCTTC,CAIRRENSYNEQFF
TRBJ1-1,.,.,TRBV3-1/TRBV3-2,TGTGCCAGCAGCCAAAATTCAAAGGGATACACTGAAGCTTTCTTT,CASSQNSKGYTEAFF
TRBJ1-1,.,TRBD1,TRBV10-3,TGTGCCATCAGAAACCGTCCCCGGGACAGCCTGAACACTGAAGCTTTCTTT,CAIRNRPRDSLNTEAFF
TRBJ1-5,once,TRBD1,TRBV27,TGTGCCAGCACCAACCGGGACAGGGACCAATATAGCAATCAGCCCCAGCATTTT,CASTNRDRDQYSNQPQHF
TRBJ1-5,few,.,TRBV7-3,TGTGCCAGCAGTACGGGGGCCGATCAGCCCCAGCATTTT,CASSTGADQPQHF
TRBJ1-4,.,.,TRBV7-2,TGTGCCAGCAGCTTATCGGGCAGGGGTAATAATGAAAAACTGTTTTTT,CASSLSGRGNNEKLFF
TRBJ1-6,.,.,TRBV7-9,TGTGCCAGCAGCTTAGAGGACGGTATACGGTCACCCCTCCACTTT,CASSLEDGIRSPLHF
TRBJ1-1,.,.,TRBV21-1,TGTGCCAGCAGCAAAAGGTCCGTACAGTCAATAGTGAACACTGAAGCTTTCTTT,CASSKRSVQSIVNTEAFF
TRBJ1-1,.,.,TRBV7-3,TGTGCCAGCAGCGCGGGGAACACTGAAGCTTTCTTT,CASSAGNTEAFF
TRBJ2-1,.,.,TRBV5-1,TGCGCCAGCAGCTTGGGTGGGGTCAATGAGCAGTTCTTC,CASSLGGVNEQFF
TRBJ2-5,.,.,TRBV6-5,TGTGCCAGCAGTAATAGCGGAACCTGGGGAGAGACCCAGTACTTC,CASSNSGTWGETQYF
TRBJ2-5,.,.,TRBV7-8,TGTGCCAGCAGCCCCCAAACAGGGTACCAAGAGACCCAGTACTTC,CASSPQTGYQETQYF
TRBJ2-1,.,.,TRBV11-1,TGTGCCAGCAGCGGGCGATGGTTGAATGAGCAGTTCTTC,CASSGRWLNEQFF
TRBJ1-4,.,TRBD1,TRBV6-5,TGTGCCAGCAGTTATGGACAGGGGGCAACTAATGAAAAACTGTTTTTT,CASSYGQGATNEKLFF
TRBJ2-7,few,.,TRBV18,TGTGCCAGCTCACCCCCACAGGGAATCCCCCACGAGCAGTACTTC,CASSPPQGIPHEQYF
TRBJ2-5,.,.,TRBV2,TGTGCCAGCAGTACCTTAGAGACCCAGTACTTC,CASSTLETQYF
TRBJ1-1,.,TRBD1,TRBV19,TGTGCCAGTAGCCTCACGGGACAGTTCACTGAAGCTTTCTTT,CASSLTGQFTEAFF
TRBJ2-1,.,TRBD1,TRBV7-8,TGTGCCAGCAACAGAGAGGGACAGTACAATGAGCAGTTCTTC,CASNREGQYNEQFF
TRBJ1-5,.,.,TRBV2,TGTGCCAGCAGCGCGTCAGGGGTAGGCAATCAGCCCCAGCATTTT,CASSASGVGNQPQHF
TRBJ2-7,.,TRBD2,TRBV7-8,TGTGCCAGCAGCGGTAGCGGGGGGGCCCCCTACGAGCAGTACTTC,CASSGSGGAPYEQYF
TRBJ1-2,.,.,TRBV19,TGTGCCAGTAGTATAGCCCCAGGGGACAACTATGGCTACACCTTC,CASSIAPGDNYGYTF
TRBJ1-1,once,.,TRBV11-1,TGTGCCAGCAGCCAGTGGGAGTCGGGTGAAGCTTTCTTT,CASSQWESGEAFF
TRBJ1-2,.,.,TRBV9,TGTGCCAGCAGCGCCTCGGGACGGGACTATGGCTACACCTTC,CASSASGRDYGYTF
TRBJ1-5,.,.,TRBV4-1,TGCGCCAGCAGCCAAGATCCAGTCGTTAGCAATCAGCCCCAGCATTTT,CASSQDPVVSNQPQHF
TRBJ1-1,.,.,TRBV19,TGTGCCAGTAGAAGACAGTATAATGGGGTGCCTGAAGCTTTCTTT,CASRRQYNGVPEAFF
TRBJ2-5,.,.,TRBV9,TGTGCCAGCAGCCCTTCGGAGGGACACCTACAAGAGACCCAGTACTTC,CASSPSEGHLQETQYF
TRBJ1-4,.,.,TRBV7-8,TGTGCCAGCAGCCCCTATCAATCCCCTAATGAAAAACTGTTTTTT,CASSPYQSPNEKLFF
TRBJ1-6,.,TRBD1,TRBV9,TGTGCCAGCAGCTACGGGACAGGTCGTGAGAATTCACCCCTCCACTTT,CASSYGTGRENSPLHF
TRBJ2-1,.,.,TRBV15,TGTGCCACCAGCAGAGATCTTGGGTTGCTTGCGGGTCAAAATTACAATGAGCAGTTCTTC,CATSRDLGLLAGQNYNEQFF
TRBJ1-2,.,TRBD1,TRBV7-9,TGTGCCAGCAGCTTCACCGGGACAGGGTATGGCTACACCTTC,CASSFTGTGYGYTF
TRBJ1-6,.,.,TRBV30,TGTGCCTGGAGTGTAGGATCAGGGAGTTCACCCCTCCACTTT,CAWSVGSGSSPLHF
TRBJ1-5,.,.,TRBV3-1/TRBV3-2,TGTGCCAGCAGCCCAGGGTTAAGCAATCAGCCCCAGCATTTT,CASSPGLSNQPQHF
TRBJ1-2,.,.,TRBV19,TGTGCCAGTAGTATTACCTTTTTCCCCTTGAATGGCTACACCTTC,CASSITFFPLNGYTF
TRBJ1-2,.,.,TRBV27,TGTGCCAGCAGCCAGAAGAGCCCTACTTACGGCTACACCTTC,CASSQKSPTYGYTF
TRBJ2-6,.,.,TRBV7-2,TGTGCCAGCAGCCCGGACACGTCTGGGGCCAACGTCCTGACTTTC,CASSPDTSGANVLTF
TRBJ1-2,.,.,TRBV30,TGTGCCTGGAGTCCTGCTCACTATGGCTACACCTTC,CAWSPAHYGYTF
TRBJ1-4,.,.,TRBV19,TGTGCCAGTAGTAAGGGGCAAAGAAGCAATGAAAAACTGTTTTTT,CASSKGQRSNEKLFF
TRBJ1-2,once,.,TRBV24-1,TGTGCCACCAGTGACGAGGCCCCCTGGAGCTACACCTTC,CATSDEAPWSYTF
TRBJ1-5,.,.,TRBV3-1/TRBV3-2,TGTGCCAGCAGCCAGGGGACGGATAGCAATCAGCCCCAGCATTTT,CASSQGTDSNQPQHF
TRBJ2-7,.,.,TRBV7-7,TGTGCTAGCAGCTCCCAAGGGGGCTACGAGCAGTACTTC,CASSSQGGYEQYF
TRBJ2-1,.,TRBD2,TRBV15,TGTGCCACCAGCAGAGTAGCGGGAGACTACAATGAGCAGTTCTTC,CATSRVAGDYNEQFF
TRBJ1-4,.,.,TRBV18,TGTGCCAGCTCACGAGGGGGGACTAATGAAAAACTGTTTTTT,CASSRGGTNEKLFF
TRBJ1-3,.,.,TRBV2,TGTGCCACGCCCGGGACATCTATCTCTGGAAACACCATATATTTT,CATPGTSISGNTIYF
TRBJ2-7,.,TRBD1,TRBV10-1,TGCGCCAGCAGTCGGGACAGGGGATCCGAGCAGTACTTC,CASSRDRGSEQYF
TRBJ1-3,.,.,TRBV30,TGTGCCTGGGACTTGGGGGGAAACACCATATATTTT,CAWDLGGNTIYF
TRBJ1-1,.,.,TRBV14,TGTGCCAGCAGCCAAGATATCGGGGGGCAATTCAGCACTGAAGCTTTCTTT,CASSQDIGGQFSTEAFF
TRBJ2-5,.,.,TRBV11-2,TGTGCCAGCAGCTTAGCGCCAGGGCAAGAGACCCAGTACTTC,CASSLAPGQETQYF
TRBJ1-5,.,.,TRBV6-5,TGTGCCAGCCGCCTGTGGGGAGGCAATCAGCCCCAGCATTTT,CASRLWGGNQPQHF